Following are 32 T cell receptor beta chains from one sample sequenced in a study of blood T cell repertoires in COVID-19. TCRdb's table, derived via immunoSEQ multiplex PCR, lists solely in-frame clones and lacks some. Of under 350,000 clones in the sample, 86% were seen once. The sample was peripheral blood. Receptors originate from a man aged 18 to 35 with active or convalescent COVID-19.

The genes are TRBV5-6 and TRBJ2-5; 7 positions agree with TRBD2. Germline assignment: CDR1 SGHDT and CDR2 YYEEEE. CDR3 length equals 13 residues. With V trimmed by 5 bases and J by 1 base, 2 bases remained unmatched. DNA for the CDR3: TGTGCCAGCAGAGGGGAGGGCCAAGAGACCCAGTACTTC. Protein product: CASRGEGQETQYF.

For the CDR3, the DNA is TGTGCCAGCAGCTTGACAGGGGCGTACGGGGAGCTGTTTTTT. Its protein product is CASSLTGAYGELFF. The gene calls are TRBV5-6 and TRBJ2-2, with 7 bases matching TRBD1. Trimming at V came to 1 base and at J to 7 bases, leaving 4 bases not matched to a gene. The V gene's germline CDR1 is SGHDT and CDR2 YYEEEE. The CDR3 has 14 residues.

The chain recombines TRBV27 with TRBJ1-5, with D maybe TRBD1 (5 bases). The CDR3 is 13 amino acids. The germline V gene encodes CDR1 MNHEY and CDR2 SMNVEV (reference sequence). V dropped 5 bases and J dropped 4 bases, with 9 bases sitting between them. CDR3 DNA sequence: TGTGCCAGCAGTGACAGCGTAAATCAGCCCCAGCATTTT. As protein: CASSDSVNQPQHF.

The genes are TRBV7-7 and TRBJ2-5; D remains ambiguous. Germline V lookup: CDR1 SSHAT, CDR2 FNYEAQ (reference sequence). V gave up 4 bases and J gave up 1 base, with 7 bases separating them. There are 13 residues in the CDR3. The CDR3 DNA sequence: TGTGCCAGCAGCTCCCTACCCCAAGAGACCCAGTACTTC. It is translated as CASSSLPQETQYF.

The chain employs TRBV24-1 and TRBJ2-3; 8 bases line up with TRBD1. Per the germline V gene, CDR1 is KGHDR and CDR2 is SFDVKD. This CDR3 has 17 amino acids. Germline trimming cut 4 bases from V and 4 bases from J; bases unmatched to any gene: 12. CDR3 coding DNA: TGTGCCACCAGTGACGCCTCACAGGGGGTCGTATCAGATACGCAGTATTTT. This sequence encodes CATSDASQGVVSDTQYF.

This rearrangement joins TRBV7-8 to TRBJ2-5, with D maybe TRBD2 (5 bases). This CDR3 is built from 15 residues. The V end lost 3 bases, the J end lost 4 bases, and 15 bases lay between the germline ends. Germline assignment: CDR1 SGHVS and CDR2 FQNEAQ. This CDR3 is CASSFLLGSGETQYF. The CDR3 DNA follows: TGTGCCAGCAGCTTTCTACTGGGCAGCGGAGAGACCCAGTACTTC. The complete variable domain, with remaining parts taken from reference TRBV7-8 and TRBJ2-5, reads GAGVSQSPRYKVAKRGQDVALRCDPISGHVSLFWYQQALGQGPEFLTYFQNEAQLDKSGLPSDRFFAERPEGSVSTLKIQRTQQEDSAVYLCASSFLLGSGETQYFGPGTRLLVL.

The chain employs TRBV24-1 and TRBJ2-2; D call uncertain. The CDR3 length is 14 residues. V shed 4 bases and J shed 5 bases, with 10 bases lying between them. Per germline, CDR1 KGHDR and CDR2 SFDVKD. The DNA of the CDR3 is TGTGCCACCAGTGACCCGTATTTGACCGGGGAGCTGTTTTTT. This encodes CATSDPYLTGELFF.

CDR3 region: CSVRGRGGGGTDTQYF. The CDR3 nucleotides are TGCAGCGTTCGAGGCCGGGGGGGCGGCGGCACAGATACGCAGTATTTT. The chain is built from TRBV29-1 and TRBJ2-3; 8 nucleotides agree with TRBD2. CDR1 and CDR2 from the germline V gene are SQVTM and ANQGSEA. Germline trimming cut 5 bases from V and 1 base from J; bases unmatched to any gene: 11. The CDR3 loop spans 16 amino acids.

This clone was picked up one time. The genes are TRBV28 and TRBJ2-5; 8 positions agree with TRBD2. Germline trimming cut 5 bases from V and 3 bases from J; bases unmatched to any gene: 14. Germline CDR1 MDHEN, CDR2 SYDVKM. The CDR3 contains 17 residues. The CDR3 coding sequence is TGTGCCAGCAGTCCCCGACTCCGGGGGGGCGTCGAAGAGACCCAGTACTTC. Translation gives CASSPRLRGGVEETQYF.

The table lists this clone with a count of one. The rearrangement links TRBV5-1 to TRBJ2-7; 9 positions agree with TRBD1. The V gene end was trimmed by 0 bases and the J gene end by 3 bases; junction bases not matched to a gene: 7. The CDR3 consists of 16 residues. Looked up from germline, CDR1 is SGHRS and CDR2 is YFSETQ. The CDR3 region has the DNA TGCGCCAGCAGCTTGGCGCCGGGGACAGGGTTCTACGAGCAGTACTTC. It translates to CASSLAPGTGFYEQYF.

The chain joins TRBV7-9 to TRBJ1-2; the D is unclear. The V gene lost 11 bases and the J gene lost 8 bases, with 15 bases spanning the gap. This CDR3 spans 11 amino acids. Germline V gene data show CDR1 as SEHNR and CDR2 as FQNEAQ (reference sequence). The CDR3 DNA reads as TGTGCCGGCACGGACCCGGGGGGCTACACCTTC. Encoded protein: CAGTDPGGYTF.

The genes are TRBV30 and TRBJ1-5; TRBD1 matches at 8 bases. J gave up 6 bases and V 7 bases, and 14 bases lay outside the gene matches. The CDR3 loop spans 15 amino acids. Germline CDR1 reads GTSNPN; CDR2 reads SVGIG (reference sequence). Here the CDR3 DNA reads TGTGCCTACAATTCCGGACAGGGCGGAACTCAGCCCCAGCATTTT. Translated, it gives CAYNSGQGGTQPQHF.

The chain combines TRBV5-1 with TRBJ2-7; a possible D gene is TRBD1 (5 bases). The CDR3 spans 14 residues. Germline CDR1 and CDR2: SGHRS and YFSETQ. V was trimmed by 0 bases and J by 2 bases, leaving 9 bases between them. The CDR3 protein is CASSLVSQAYEQYF. In nucleotides, the CDR3 is TGCGCCAGCAGCTTGGTTTCACAGGCCTACGAGCAGTACTTC.

The chain joins TRBV6-2 or TRBV6-3 to TRBJ1-6; TRBD1 matches 7 bases. This CDR3 spans 16 amino acids. Per germline, CDR1 MNHEY and CDR2 SVGEGT. The trim removed 6 bases at V and 14 bases at J, leaving 19 bases unmatched. CDR3 nucleotide sequence: TGTGCCAGCAGCCCGCGAAGGACAGGCCCCGTTAGGTCCCTCCACTTT. This encodes CASSPRRTGPVRSLHF.

This chain's CDR3 is CASSTRGSRALAGSYEQYF. Written as DNA, the CDR3 is TGTGCCAGCAGCACCCGGGGCTCAAGGGCCCTAGCGGGCTCCTACGAGCAGTACTTC. The V gene is TRBV5-8, the J gene TRBJ2-7; TRBD2 matches 8 bases. V dropped 4 bases and J dropped 0; count of bases not matched to a gene: 18. Germline CDR1 is SGHTS and CDR2 is YDEGEE. This CDR3 spans 19 amino acids.

J is TRBJ2-4 and V is TRBV4-1; D perhaps matches TRBD1 (5 bases). The germline CDR1 and CDR2 sequences are MGHRA and YSYEKL. The CDR3 sequence is 15 residues long. Trimming removed 2 bases at V and 9 bases at J, with 17 bases between. CDR3 sequence reads: CASSQTDSSWSIQYF. CDR3 nucleotides: TGCGCCAGCAGCCAAACCGACAGCTCCTGGTCCATTCAGTACTTC.

The V call is TRBV11-3, the J call TRBJ2-1; 8 bases fit TRBD2. Germline CDR1 is SGHNT and CDR2 is YENEEA. Trimming cost V 5 bases and J 2 bases; bases outside gene matches: 5. The CDR3 is 15 residues long. For the CDR3, the DNA is TGTGCCAGCAGCCCGCGGGGACTAGCCTACAATGAGCAGTTCTTC. The encoded protein is CASSPRGLAYNEQFF.

CDR3 nucleotides: TGTGCCAGCAGTTCTTCAGCGGAGGCACAGTTCTTC. Amino acids: CASSSSAEAQFF. The rearrangement links TRBV12-3 or TRBV12-4 to TRBJ2-1; D might be TRBD2 (5 bases). The length of the CDR3 is 12 residues. V was clipped by 4 bases and J by 13 bases, with 14 bases between them.

This chain connects TRBV6-5 to TRBJ1-2; TRBD1 matches 7 bases. This CDR3 has 16 amino acids. Germline CDR1 and CDR2: MNHEY and SVGAGI. Trimming took 2 bases from V and 7 from J; bases not matched to a gene: 13. CDR3 DNA: TGTGCCAGCAGTTACAGGACAGGTCCCATAAGGGGTGGCTACACCTTC. Protein: CASSYRTGPIRGGYTF.

This clone was seen a handful of times. The chain combines TRBV7-2 with TRBJ1-4; 8 nucleotides match TRBD1. Germline V gives CDR1 SGHTA, CDR2 FQGNSA. This CDR3 has 14 residues. V was clipped by 5 bases and J by 7 bases; unmatched bases: 6. This chain's CDR3 is CASSAPGQAEKLFF. In DNA form, the CDR3 reads TGTGCCAGCAGCGCCCCGGGACAGGCTGAAAAACTGTTTTTT.

V gene TRBV12-5 combines with J gene TRBJ1-5; D remains unclear. The CDR3 spans 12 residues. Germline V gene sequence: CDR1 LGHNT, CDR2 FRNRAP. V was pared by 6 bases and J by 4 bases, with 7 bases between. CDR3 in DNA: TGTGCTAGTGGCTACCTTAATCAGCCCCAGCATTTT. Amino acid sequence: CASGYLNQPQHF.

The chain has TRBV6-6 and TRBJ2-5; 7 bases map to TRBD2. Germline CDR1 is MNHNY and CDR2 is SVGAGI (reference sequence). The CDR3 covers 13 residues. V gave up 7 bases and J gave up 6 bases; unmatched junction bases: 8. Here the CDR3 DNA reads TGTGCCAGCAAATTTTGGGAGGGACAGACCCAGTACTTC. Its protein product is CASKFWEGQTQYF.

J is TRBJ1-1 and V is TRBV19; 9 nucleotides agree with TRBD1. Trimming at V came to 8 bases and at J to 3 bases, leaving 1 base not matched to a gene. The CDR3 loop spans 12 amino acids. The germline V gene encodes CDR1 LNHDA and CDR2 SQIVND (reference sequence). This CDR3 is CASYRGHTEAFF. The CDR3 coding sequence is TGTGCCAGTTACAGGGGGCACACTGAAGCTTTCTTT. Based on the CDR3 plus reference TRBV19 and TRBJ1-1, the full variable domain is DGGITQSPKYLFRKEGQNVTLSCEQNLNHDAMYWYRQDPGQGLRLIYYSQIVNDFQKGDIAEGYSVSREKKESFPLTVTSAQKNPTAFYLCASYRGHTEAFFGQGTRLTVV.

V usage is TRBV11-3 and J usage is TRBJ1-3; D gene unclear. V was trimmed by 4 bases and J by 4 bases, leaving 14 bases between them. Germline assignment: CDR1 SGHNT and CDR2 YENEEA. The CDR3 spans 15 residues. The DNA of the CDR3 is TGTGCCAGCAGCTCCAGATTCAGTCCGGGAAACACCATATATTTT. Protein product: CASSSRFSPGNTIYF. The whole variable domain, filled in from reference TRBV11-3 and TRBJ1-3, reads EAGVVQSPRYKIIEKKQPVAFWCNPISGHNTLYWYLQNLGQGPELLIRYENEEAVDDSQLPKDRFSAERLKGVDSTLKIQPAELGDSAVYLCASSSRFSPGNTIYFGEGSWLTVV.

The rearrangement joins TRBV6-6 to TRBJ1-5; 7 nucleotides match TRBD1. The CDR3 has 14 residues. The ends lost 5 bases at V and 6 bases at J; junction bases unmatched: 7. Germline V gives CDR1 MNHNY, CDR2 SVGAGI (reference sequence). DNA of the CDR3: TGTGCCAGCAGTCACGACAGGGTAGTTCAGCCCCAGCATTTT. This sequence encodes CASSHDRVVQPQHF.

The V and J genes are TRBV6-2 or TRBV6-3 and TRBJ2-5, with 16 bases fitting TRBD2. The CDR3 loop spans 17 amino acids. Germline trimming cut 6 bases from V and 5 bases from J; bases unmatched to any gene: 9. Germline CDR1 MNHEY, CDR2 SVGEGT. The CDR3 reads CASSRRGLAGGRETQYF. The DNA for the CDR3 is TGTGCCAGCAGCCGCCGGGGACTAGCGGGAGGGCGGGAGACCCAGTACTTC.

The rearrangement links TRBV30 to TRBJ1-5, with D uncertain. Germline-derived CDR1 and CDR2 are GTSNPN and SVGIG (reference sequence). There are 13 residues in the CDR3. V dropped 5 bases and J dropped 5 bases, with 13 bases sitting between them. CDR3 region: CAWSKNVDQPQHF. In DNA, the CDR3 is TGTGCCTGGTCTAAGAATGTAGATCAGCCCCAGCATTTT.

The genes are TRBV28 and TRBJ2-7; TRBD2 matches 11 bases. Germline loops: CDR1 MDHEN, CDR2 SYDVKM. Trimming removed 3 bases from V and 2 bases from J; junction bases left unmatched: 6. The CDR3 is 16 residues long. In nucleotides, the CDR3 is TGTGCCAGCAGTTTTTATCTAGCGGGGGGACCCTACGAGCAGTACTTC. It codes for CASSFYLAGGPYEQYF.

In this sample, this clone turned up once. The rearrangement links TRBV19 to TRBJ1-1; D gene unclear. CDR1 LNHDA and CDR2 SQIVND come from the germline V gene (reference sequence). The V gene lost 7 bases and the J gene lost 0 bases, with 12 bases spanning the gap. The length of the CDR3 is 14 residues. CDR3 loop: CASTLSRMNTEAFF. CDR3 in DNA: TGTGCCAGTACCCTGTCGAGGATGAACACTGAAGCTTTCTTT.

This sequence joins TRBV29-1 and TRBJ2-3; the match to TRBD1 covers 10 bases. CDR1 and CDR2 from the germline V gene are SQVTM and ANQGSEA. V shed 5 bases, J shed 4 bases, and the junction held 6 bases outside the gene matches. This CDR3 comprises 14 residues. The CDR3 here is CSVPGQGVSDTQYF. CDR3 nucleotide sequence: TGCAGCGTTCCCGGACAGGGGGTATCAGATACGCAGTATTTT.

J is TRBJ2-7 and V is TRBV28; possible D gene TRBD2, 6 bases. Germline assignment: CDR1 MDHEN and CDR2 SYDVKM. CDR3 length: 14 amino acids. Trimming took 10 bases from V and 1 from J, leaving 17 bases between them. The CDR3 DNA follows: TGTGCCACCGCTTCTGGGGGGAAGTCCTACGAGCAGTACTTC. Translated, it gives CATASGGKSYEQYF.

This clone was observed a few times. The chain is built from TRBV5-1 and TRBJ1-3, with D uncertain. V was pared by 6 bases and J by 4 bases, with 8 bases between. Germline assignment: CDR1 SGHRS and CDR2 YFSETQ. The CDR3 has 12 residues. The CDR3 DNA follows: TGCGCCAGCACAGAGGGCGGAAACACCATATATTTT. It specifies CASTEGGNTIYF.